These T cell receptor beta chains were read from a single sample in a study of shared clonotypes between healthy human individuals. Sequencing was performed with immunoSEQ multiplex PCR; in TCRdb, only in-frame clones are kept and a portion is missing. The data show around 1.1 million clones, with about 84% seen just once and roughly 0.55% held by the top ten. The sequencing sample was made of memory CD4+ T cells from PBMCs. The receptors were sampled from a man in his late teens or twenties in good health. Some clones in this sample may be carry-over from other donors' samples. Each CDR3 is given with its conserved first and last residue. The D gene is left open where the match is weak. Clone size is given for some rows only: seen once, a few or many times, or a class if the clone is expanded.

cdr3_aa	cdr3_nt	j_call	d_call	clone_size	v_call
CASSTSGTSYEQYF	TGTGCCAGCAGTACTAGCGGGACGTCCTACGAGCAGTACTTC	TRBJ2-7	TRBD2	NA	TRBV2
CASSGTSGRYEQYF	TGTGCCAGCAGTGGGACTAGCGGGAGATACGAGCAGTACTTC	TRBJ2-7	TRBD2	NA	TRBV28
CASSGRGGRQPQHF	TGTGCCAGCAGTGGGAGGGGGGGTCGTCAGCCCCAGCATTTT	TRBJ1-5	NA	NA	TRBV27
CASSLPTGNNEQFF	TGCGCCAGCAGCTTGCCCACAGGGAACAATGAGCAGTTCTTC	TRBJ2-1	NA	NA	TRBV5-1
CASSPTVGSYEQYF	TGTGCCAGCAGTCCCACGGTAGGGTCCTACGAGCAGTACTTC	TRBJ2-7	NA	NA	TRBV2
CASSAHPASGRVHEQYF	TGTGCCAGCAGCGCCCACCCCGCTAGCGGGAGGGTACACGAGCAGTACTTC	TRBJ2-7	TRBD2	NA	TRBV9
CASSRSGYWETQYF	TGTGCCAGTAGTAGATCAGGTTACTGGGAGACCCAGTACTTC	TRBJ2-5	NA	NA	TRBV19
CASSPDRVKIYGYTF	TGTGCCAGCTCACCGGACAGGGTAAAAATCTATGGCTACACCTTC	TRBJ1-2	TRBD1	NA	TRBV18
CASSQTGGRQPQHF	TGTGCCAGCAGCCAGACAGGGGGTAGGCAGCCCCAGCATTTT	TRBJ1-5	TRBD1	NA	TRBV2
CASSSLGGPGGGYTF	TGTGCCAGCAGTTCCCTCGGGGGGCCAGGGGGTGGCTACACCTTC	TRBJ1-2	TRBD1	NA	TRBV28
CASSRFRGGEETQYF	TGTGCCAGCAGCCGATTTCGGGGGGGTGAAGAGACCCAGTACTTC	TRBJ2-5	TRBD2	NA	TRBV25-1
CASSADREKLFF	TGTGCCAGCAGCGCCGACAGGGAAAAACTGTTTTTT	TRBJ1-4	NA	NA	TRBV2
CASSGGQGRQETQYF	TGCGCCAGCAGCGGGGGACAGGGCCGCCAAGAGACCCAGTACTTC	TRBJ2-5	TRBD1	NA	TRBV5-1
CASSPPPPSGELFF	TGTGCCAGCTCACCACCGCCTCCTTCTGGGGAGCTGTTTTTT	TRBJ2-2	NA	NA	TRBV18
CASSERPVTGTYGYTF	TGTGCCAGCAGTGAAAGGCCCGTAACAGGGACCTATGGCTACACCTTC	TRBJ1-2	NA	NA	TRBV2
CATSRGGTSGTYEQYF	TGTGCCACCAGCAGAGGGGGAACTAGCGGGACCTACGAGCAGTACTTC	TRBJ2-7	TRBD2	NA	TRBV15
CATSDLRQGGGYTF	TGTGCCACCAGCGACCTGAGACAGGGAGGCGGCTACACCTTC	TRBJ1-2	TRBD1	NA	TRBV15
CASTQQGANTIYF	TGTGCCAGCACCCAACAGGGGGCAAACACCATATATTTT	TRBJ1-3	TRBD1	many	TRBV28
CASSLEVPYEQYF	TGCGCCAGCAGCTTGGAAGTTCCCTACGAGCAGTACTTC	TRBJ2-7	NA	once	TRBV5-1
CASSYGTQVPNTEAFF	TGTGCCAGCAGTTACGGGACCCAGGTTCCCAACACTGAAGCTTTCTTT	TRBJ1-1	NA	few	TRBV6-5
CASSYRGAETQYF	TGTGCCAGCAGCTACAGGGGAGCGGAGACCCAGTACTTC	TRBJ2-5	TRBD1	NA	TRBV5-4
CASATESRGSLFF	TGCGCCAGCGCCACGGAGTCCCGGGGGTCCCTGTTTTTT	TRBJ1-4	NA	NA	TRBV5-1
CASSEGAGGVGNTIYF	TGTGCCAGCAGCGAGGGGGCAGGGGGCGTCGGAAACACCATATATTTT	TRBJ1-3	TRBD1	NA	TRBV11-3
CASSGTTRGEQYF	TGTGCCAGCAGCGGGACGACCCGAGGGGAGCAGTACTTC	TRBJ2-7	NA	NA	TRBV11-3
CASSPWEPGGELFF	TGTGCCAGCAGCCCCTGGGAGCCTGGAGGGGAGCTGTTTTTT	TRBJ2-2	NA	NA	TRBV9
CASSPRGGDEQFF	TGTGCCAGCAGCCCCCGGGGTGGCGATGAGCAGTTCTTC	TRBJ2-1	NA	NA	TRBV7-6
CAWTTGLNTEAFF	TGTGCCTGGACGACAGGTTTGAACACTGAAGCTTTCTTT	TRBJ1-1	NA	NA	TRBV30
CASRAGTGYEQYF	TGTGCAAGTCGGGCCGGGACTGGCTACGAGCAGTACTTC	TRBJ2-7	NA	NA	TRBV12-2